Below are 18 T cell receptor beta chains sequenced from a single sample in a study of shared clonotypes between healthy human individuals. Clones were read by immunoSEQ multiplex PCR, and TCRdb kept only the in-frame ones, dropping some. The sample comprises over a million clones, around three quarters of which are singletons, and around 0.47% rests with the top ten. Material: memory CD4+ T cells from PBMCs. Subset: CD45RA-negative fraction. Receptors originate from a man aged 18 to 29 in good health. Some clones in this sample may be carry-over from other donors' samples.

The chain has TRBV9 and TRBJ2-1; D not certain. V lost 1 base and J lost 5, with 13 bases in between. CDR1 and CDR2 from the germline V gene are SGDLS and YYNGEE. CDR3 length: 15 residues. The CDR3 coding sequence is TGTGCCAGCAGCGTAAGGGCAAGGGCCGACAATGAGCAGTTCTTC. It translates to CASSVRARADNEQFF.

The J gene is TRBJ2-7, the V gene TRBV6-1, with 7 bases lining up with TRBD1. The CDR3 loop spans 13 amino acids. V shed 5 bases and J 3 bases; nucleotides not matched to a gene: 4. CDR1 MNHNS and CDR2 SASEGT come from the germline V gene. CDR3 nucleotide sequence: TGTGCCAGCAGTTCGGGACAGAACTACGAGCAGTACTTC. It translates to CASSSGQNYEQYF.

The rearrangement links TRBV4-3 to TRBJ2-7, with 12 positions matching TRBD2. The CDR3 covers 16 residues. Germline CDR1 LGHNA, CDR2 YSLEER. V lost 3 bases to trimming and J lost 4 bases; unmatched junction nucleotides: 7. This CDR3 reads CASSHRLAGGPYEQYF. CDR3 DNA sequence: TGCGCCAGCAGCCATCGGCTAGCGGGAGGGCCATACGAGCAGTACTTC.

This clone was seen more than once but under ten times. The chain uses TRBV2 and TRBJ2-4; D ambiguous. Trimming removed 6 bases at V and 7 bases at J, with 10 bases between. This CDR3 has 12 amino acids. Germline lookup yields CDR1 SNHLY and CDR2 FYNNEI. As DNA, the CDR3 is TGTGCCAGCAGCGCCGACCGGAACATTCAGTACTTC. Its protein product is CASSADRNIQYF.

This chain links TRBV4-3 with TRBJ2-7; D is uncertain. Looked up from germline, CDR1 is LGHNA and CDR2 is YSLEER. The CDR3 consists of 15 residues. V was pared by 2 bases and J by 0 bases, with 11 bases between. The chain's CDR3 is CASSQSVQPSYEQYF. As DNA, the CDR3 is TGCGCCAGCAGCCAAAGTGTTCAGCCCTCCTACGAGCAGTACTTC.

This clone was observed a few times. This rearrangement joins TRBV4-3 to TRBJ2-7, with 7 bases fitting TRBD1. The CDR3 spans 16 residues. V was pared by 2 bases and J by 2 bases, with 9 bases of the junction left unmatched. Germline V gene lookup returns CDR1 LGHNA and CDR2 YSLEER. The chain's CDR3 is CASSQNVPTGAYEQYF. CDR3 coding DNA: TGCGCCAGCAGCCAAAACGTTCCCACAGGGGCCTACGAGCAGTACTTC.

This clone is a singleton in its sample. The rearrangement joins TRBV28 to TRBJ2-7; D gene ambiguous. The germline V and J ends were trimmed by 4 bases and 5 bases, with 6 bases remaining between them. The CDR3 sequence is 11 residues long. Germline CDR1 and CDR2: MDHEN and SYDVKM. The CDR3 DNA follows: TGTGCCAGCAGTTCTCTGGACGAGCAGTACTTC. Its protein product is CASSSLDEQYF.

The chain couples TRBV5-1 to TRBJ2-1; 8 bases agree with TRBD2. CDR3 size: 14 residues. CDR1 and CDR2 (germline): SGHRS, YFSETQ. With 7 bases clipped from V and 3 bases from J, the junction kept 6 bases outside the gene matches. As DNA, the CDR3 is TGCGCCAGCGGATGGGCGGGAGGCTACAATGAGCAGTTCTTC. Translating it yields CASGWAGGYNEQFF.

The chain carries TRBV5-4 and TRBJ2-7, with no clear D. Germline V lookup: CDR1 SGHNT, CDR2 YYREEE (reference sequence). Deletions cut 0 bases from V and 3 bases from J, with 13 bases between. The CDR3 covers 15 residues. CDR3 nucleotide sequence: TGTGCCAGCAGCTTGGGTGGTCAACATGGCTACGAGCAGTACTTC. It yields the protein CASSLGGQHGYEQYF.

The DNA for the CDR3 is TGTGCCAGCAGCTTGGGAAGGGGGCGTTCCGGGGAGCTGTTTTTT. As protein: CASSLGRGRSGELFF. The genes are TRBV7-2 and TRBJ2-2; TRBD1 matches at 7 bases. Germline trimming cut 3 bases from V and 6 bases from J; bases unmatched to any gene: 7. CDR1 and CDR2 (germline): SGHTA, FQGNSA. CDR3 size: 15 residues.

The rearrangement uses TRBV18 and TRBJ2-3, with D uncertain. V was clipped by 6 bases and J by 0 bases, with 10 bases between them. Germline values: CDR1 KGHSH, CDR2 LQKENI. The CDR3 contains 14 residues. In DNA form, the CDR3 reads TGTGCCAGCTCTCCGCGATATAGCACAGATACGCAGTATTTT. This translates into CASSPRYSTDTQYF.

This rearrangement joins TRBV6-1 to TRBJ2-7, with D unresolved. Trimming took 5 bases from V and 4 from J, leaving 18 bases between them. CDR1 is MNHNS, CDR2 SASEGT, per germline. The CDR3 sequence is 15 residues long. This chain's CDR3 is CASSLTSGVWYEQYF. CDR3 in DNA: TGTGCCAGCAGTCTCACGAGTGGGGTTTGGTACGAGCAGTACTTC.

This clone was picked up many times. V and J are TRBV30 and TRBJ1-1; D might be TRBD1 (5 bases). The length of the CDR3 is 15 residues. The germline V and J ends were trimmed by 0 bases and 1 base, with 12 bases remaining between them. CDR1 GTSNPN and CDR2 SVGIG come from the germline V gene (reference sequence). Here the CDR3 DNA reads TGTGCCTGGAGTGTTTGGGGGAGGGGGAACACTGAAGCTTTCTTT. Its protein product is CAWSVWGRGNTEAFF.

The genes are TRBV19 and TRBJ1-4; 10 bases match TRBD1. The germline V gene has CDR1 LNHDA and CDR2 SQIVND (reference sequence). The CDR3 spans 14 residues. V lost 6 bases, J lost 6 bases, and 4 bases stayed unmatched. The CDR3 protein is CASSSGQGYEKLFF. CDR3 bases: TGTGCCAGTAGCTCGGGACAGGGGTATGAAAAACTGTTTTTT.

Only a few counts were recorded for this clone. The V gene is TRBV7-3, the J gene TRBJ1-1; perhaps TRBD1 as D (5 bases). V lost 6 bases to trimming and J lost 1 base, with 18 bases between them. Per the germline V gene, CDR1 is SGHTA and CDR2 is FQGTGA. CDR3 length equals 16 residues. CDR3 region: CASSLLGTPANTEAFF. CDR3 coding DNA: TGTGCCAGCAGTCTTTTGGGGACCCCGGCGAACACTGAAGCTTTCTTT.

The V gene is TRBV25-1, the J gene TRBJ2-7, with 7 bases aligning to TRBD1. Trimming at V came to 2 bases and at J to 2 bases, leaving 6 bases not matched to a gene. The V gene's germline CDR1 is MGHDK and CDR2 SYGVNS. The CDR3 covers 15 residues. CDR3: CASSETGASPYEQYF. The CDR3 DNA reads TGTGCCAGCAGTGAAACAGGGGCTTCCCCCTACGAGCAGTACTTC.

The chain employs TRBV2 and TRBJ1-5, with 9 bases fitting TRBD1. The V gene end was trimmed by 6 bases and the J gene end by 0 bases; junction bases not matched to a gene: 3. The CDR3 is 15 amino acids. Germline CDR1 is SNHLY and CDR2 is FYNNEI. The CDR3 protein is CASRGQGTSNQPQHF. In DNA form, the CDR3 reads TGTGCCAGCAGGGGACAGGGCACTAGCAATCAGCCCCAGCATTTT.

The J gene is TRBJ2-6, the V gene TRBV19; either TRBD1 or TRBD2 may fit D (7 bases each). This CDR3 region has 15 residues. Looked up from germline, CDR1 is LNHDA and CDR2 is SQIVND (reference sequence). Deletions cut 6 bases from V and 4 bases from J, with 13 bases between. CDR3 bases: TGTGCCAGTAGCCCAGGGGGGGTCGGGGCCAACGTCCTGACTTTC. Amino acids: CASSPGGVGANVLTF.